This TCR beta chain was identified during a study of shared clonotypes between healthy human individuals. The CDR3 contains 15 residues. V dropped 0 bases and J dropped 0 bases, with 9 bases sitting between them. Germline values: CDR1 SGHRS, CDR2 YFSETQ. TCRdb keeps only in-frame clones here, not all; method: immunoSEQ multiplex PCR. The sample carries more than 2 million clones, more than 90% recorded once. Sequencing was carried out using naive CD4+ T cells sorted from blood. Subset noted: CD45RA+ positively selected. The V call is TRBV5-1, the J call TRBJ2-5; D gene uncertain. The clonotype was recovered from a young man in good health. DNA of the CDR3: TGCGCCAGCAGCTTGGCAGTTATGTACCAAGAGACCCAGTACTTC. Its translation is CASSLAVMYQETQYF.